This TCR beta chain was retrieved from a study of blood T cell repertoires in COVID-19. About the research overall: Acute and convalescent COVID-19 samples came from the United States, Italy and Spain. PBMCs, B-cell-depleted T cells, or T cells provided the cDNA or gDNA that made up the material.

The CDR3 spans 13 residues. CDR1 is SGDLS, CDR2 YYNGEE, per germline. The V gene lost 4 bases and the J gene lost 5 bases, with 9 bases spanning the gap. Under the authors' procedure: It was from reference gene primer amplification that nucleated cell counts were estimated. Assay used: immunoSEQ multiplex PCR; TCRdb lists only in-frame clones, some missing. That table gives V, J and clone size, and the DNA gave D and trimming. The sample holds 250,000 to 300,000 clones; more than 85% are singletons and the top ten take approximately 4%. Material for sequencing was peripheral blood. This sequence joins TRBV9 and TRBJ2-2; weak D call: TRBD2 (5 bases). The origin of this receptor is a man younger than 30 with active or convalescent COVID-19. DNA of the CDR3: TGTGCCAGCAGCAGAGGAGGAACCGGGGAGCTGTTTTTT. It specifies CASSRGGTGELFF.